Presented here are 31 T cell receptor beta chains from one specimen sequenced in a study of T and B cells in COVID-19 patients. Each TRB amplification used about 230-550 ng of genomic DNA from blood. TRB rearrangements were amplified by multiplex PCR with BIOMED2 TRB-A/B primers. MiXCR, run by TCRdb on the multiplex PCR reads, gives a single entry per CDR3 protein. The sample yields roughly 5,800 distinct CDR3 sequences, roughly 25% seen once. The specimen sequenced was blood. These receptors all come from a human donor with active COVID-19.

This clonotype was detected a few times. The chain couples TRBV7-2 to TRBJ1-1, with TRBD1 as a possible D gene (5 bases). The CDR3 has 15 residues. Germline V gene data show CDR1 as SGHTA and CDR2 as FQGNSA. Trimming took off 0 bases at V and 3 bases at J, with 11 bases between the two ends. The CDR3 coding sequence is TGTGCCAGCAGCTTAGCGGGACTGGGGGACACTGAAGCTTTCTTT. Translated: CASSLAGLGDTEAFF.

This clonotype is medium-sized (0.01 to 0.1%) within its sample. This chain links TRBV30 with TRBJ2-3, with 7 bases identical to TRBD2. The CDR3 spans 13 residues. V was clipped by 0 bases and J by 8 bases; unmatched bases: 5. Germline values: CDR1 GTSNPN, CDR2 SVGIG (reference sequence). Here the CDR3 reads CAWSVLTGGTQYF. CDR3 in DNA: TGTGCCTGGAGTGTACTAACGGGGGGTACGCAGTATTTT. Using reference TRBV30 and TRBJ2-3 for the parts outside the CDR3, the full variable domain is SQTIHQWPATLVQPVGSPLSLECTVEGTSNPNLYWYRQAAGRGLQLLFYSVGIGQISSEVPQNLSASRPQDRQFILSSKKLLLSDSGFYLCAWSVLTGGTQYFGPGTRLTVL.

The V gene is TRBV5-1, the J gene TRBJ2-5; TRBD2 aligns across 10 bases. The CDR3 length is 14 residues. The germline V gene has CDR1 SGHRS and CDR2 YFSETQ. Trimming took 0 bases from V and 8 from J; bases not matched to a gene: 4. In DNA form, the CDR3 reads TGCGCCAGCAGCTTGGCTAGCGGGGGAGGAACCCAGTACTTC. It codes for CASSLASGGGTQYF.

This clonotype has just one count. This chain links TRBV6-1 with TRBJ2-2; TRBD2 agrees at 9 bases. CDR1 is MNHNS, CDR2 SASEGT, per germline. V lost 10 bases and J lost 3; bases outside the gene matches: 12. The CDR3 consists of 16 residues. CDR3 sequence reads: CATLTSGGGDTGELFF. The CDR3 coding sequence is TGTGCCACGCTGACTAGCGGCGGGGGGGACACCGGGGAGCTGTTTTTT.

This clonotype was detected once. The V call is TRBV12-3 or TRBV12-4, the J call TRBJ2-1, with TRBD2 matching 13 bases. Losses at the gene ends were 6 bases for V and 10 bases for J; bases not matched to a gene: 6. The CDR3 covers 14 residues. As DNA, the CDR3 is TGTGCCAGCAGCTATGGGACTAGCGGGGCAGAGCAGTTCTTC. Amino acid sequence: CASSYGTSGAEQFF.

This clonotype appeared once. This rearrangement joins TRBV28 to TRBJ1-2; 8 nucleotides match TRBD1. Losses at the gene ends were 2 bases for V and 11 bases for J; bases not matched to a gene: 10. Looked up from germline, CDR1 is MDHEN and CDR2 is SYDVKM. The CDR3 is 14 amino acids. The CDR3 protein is CASSLGDRRAVYTF. CDR3 DNA: TGTGCCAGCAGTTTAGGGGACAGGCGGGCTGTTTACACCTTC.

The genes are TRBV6-2 or TRBV6-3 and TRBJ2-2, with D perhaps being TRBD1 or TRBD2 (5 bases each). Germline loops: CDR1 MNHEY, CDR2 SVGEGT. V was cut by 7 bases and J by 6 bases, with 15 bases left in between. The CDR3 runs to 14 residues. The CDR3 region has the DNA TGTGCCAGCAACCCGGTGGGGGTCCCCGGGGAGCTGTTTTTT. Its protein is CASNPVGVPGELFF.

This clonotype appeared a few times. The rearrangement uses TRBV20-1 and TRBJ2-3; D gene unclear. Germline CDR1 is DFQATT and CDR2 is SNEGSKA (reference sequence). This CDR3 has 14 amino acids. V shed 3 bases and J shed 1 base, with 11 bases lying between them. The CDR3 spells CSASKRGGTDTQYF. The CDR3 region has the DNA TGCAGTGCTAGTAAGCGCGGAGGCACAGATACGCAGTATTTT.

CDR3 in amino acids: CASSLVRAYEQYF. The CDR3 DNA reads as TGTGCCAGCAGCCTCGTTCGGGCCTACGAGCAGTACTTC. The chain recombines TRBV6-6 with TRBJ2-7; D is unresolved. Trimming took 6 bases from V and 2 from J, leaving 11 bases between them. This CDR3 has 13 amino acids. Germline V gives CDR1 MNHNY, CDR2 SVGAGI (reference sequence).

The chain carries TRBV20-1 and TRBJ1-1; 9 nucleotides align to TRBD1. Germline CDR1 reads DFQATT; CDR2 reads SNEGSKA (reference sequence). Germline trimming cut 1 base from V and 7 bases from J; bases unmatched to any gene: 7. The CDR3 is 14 amino acids. The CDR3: CSARAVQGASEAFF. Here the CDR3 DNA reads TGCAGTGCTAGAGCGGTACAGGGGGCGAGTGAAGCTTTCTTT.

This clonotype was recorded a few times. The V gene is TRBV12-3 or TRBV12-4, the J gene TRBJ1-5; 7 nucleotides match TRBD1. The ends lost 3 bases at V and 3 bases at J; junction bases unmatched: 2. CDR3 size: 14 residues. CDR3 bases: TGTGCCAGCAGTTTCGGACAGGACAATCAGCCCCAGCATTTT. It is translated as CASSFGQDNQPQHF.

As to this clonotype: Since a much larger clone is just one base distant, this may be a read error. The CDR3 is CATHSRTVSYEQYF. DNA of the CDR3: TGTGCCACCCATTCCAGGACAGTGTCCTACGAGCAGTACTTC. The chain carries TRBV10-3 and TRBJ2-7; D is possibly TRBD1 (6 bases). The CDR3 spans 14 residues. From germline, CDR1 is ENHRY and CDR2 SYGVKD. V lost 10 bases and J 1 base, leaving 17 bases between the germline ends.

By sample share, this clonotype is medium-sized. The chain combines TRBV5-4 with TRBJ2-3, with 7 bases matching TRBD2. V lost 4 bases and J lost 2; bases outside the gene matches: 4. This CDR3 is built from 14 residues. Germline V gene sequence: CDR1 SGHNT, CDR2 YYREEE (reference sequence). The CDR3 region has the DNA TGTGCCAGCAGCCTAGCGGAGATCACAGATACGCAGTATTTT. This gives the protein CASSLAEITDTQYF.

The chain has TRBV29-1 and TRBJ2-2; D remains unclear. V was clipped by 6 bases and J by 1 base, with 3 bases between them. This CDR3 region has 11 residues. The V gene's germline CDR1 is SQVTM and CDR2 ANQGSEA. The CDR3 reads CSVQNTGELFF. The CDR3 bases are TGCAGCGTACAGAACACCGGGGAGCTGTTTTTT.

The chain carries TRBV7-9 and TRBJ1-2, with 9 nucleotides matching TRBD1. Trimming at V came to 4 bases and at J to 4 bases, leaving 4 bases not matched to a gene. The germline V gene has CDR1 SEHNR and CDR2 FQNEAQ (reference sequence). The CDR3 runs 14 residues. CDR3 nucleotide sequence: TGTGCCAGCAGCTCTACAGGGGGCTTCTATGGCTACACCTTC. Translation: CASSSTGGFYGYTF.

In its sample, this clonotype ranks as medium-sized. The V and J genes are TRBV10-2 and TRBJ2-3; TRBD2 matches 8 bases. The V segment lost 5 bases and the J segment 5 bases; nucleotides outside the gene matches: 12. Germline V lookup: CDR1 WSHSY, CDR2 SAAADI. The CDR3 loop spans 16 amino acids. CDR3 region: CASSYEGLGVEDTQYF. CDR3 sequence (DNA): TGCGCCAGCAGTTACGAGGGACTAGGGGTAGAAGATACGCAGTATTTT.

This clonotype was counted at least ten times. This chain links TRBV12-3 or TRBV12-4 with TRBJ1-1; maybe TRBD1 (5 bases). The CDR3 runs to 14 residues. The ends were cut back, 7 bases at V and 7 bases at J, with 19 bases in the middle. The CDR3 nucleotides are TGTGCCAGCACCCCCCCCGGTAGGGGCGTTGAAGCTTTCTTT. Its protein product is CASTPPGRGVEAFF.

This clonotype has just one count. The chain uses TRBV19 and TRBJ2-2, with 14 nucleotides matching TRBD2. Germline V CDR1 and CDR2: LNHDA, SQIVND (reference sequence). This CDR3 has 18 amino acids. With V trimmed by 3 bases and J by 7 bases, 10 bases remained unmatched. CDR3 coding DNA: TGTGCCAGTAGTATCATTCCGGGACTAGCGGGAGTGAGCGGGGAGCTGTTTTTT. This encodes CASSIIPGLAGVSGELFF. The full variable domain, its missing parts supplied by reference TRBV19 and TRBJ2-2, is DGGITQSPKYLFRKEGQNVTLSCEQNLNHDAMYWYRQDPGQGLRLIYYSQIVNDFQKGDIAEGYSVSREKKESFPLTVTSAQKNPTAFYLCASSIIPGLAGVSGELFFGEGSRLTVL.

This clonotype is classed as medium-sized (0.01 to 0.1%). This rearrangement joins TRBV29-1 to TRBJ1-1; D is perhaps TRBD1 (6 bases). CDR3 size: 13 residues. Germline lookup yields CDR1 SQVTM and CDR2 ANQGSEA. V shed 7 bases and J shed 0 bases, with 12 bases lying between them. CDR3 region: CSARTEMNTEAFF. CDR3 DNA: TGCAGCGCTAGGACAGAGATGAACACTGAAGCTTTCTTT.

This clonotype has more than one count but fewer than ten. This sequence joins TRBV5-1 and TRBJ2-5; 9 bases are a match to TRBD2. The germline gives CDR1 SGHRS, CDR2 YFSETQ. V lost 4 bases and J lost 5; bases outside the gene matches: 9. The CDR3 is 15 amino acids. CDR3 sequence (DNA): TGCGCCAGCAGCCCTTTAGCGGGAGTTGAGGAGACCCAGTACTTC. Its protein product is CASSPLAGVEETQYF.

This clonotype ranks as medium-sized. The J gene is TRBJ2-6, the V gene TRBV19; TRBD1 aligns across 8 bases. Germline V gene sequence: CDR1 LNHDA, CDR2 SQIVND (reference sequence). The CDR3 runs to 19 residues. The V gene end was trimmed by 3 bases and the J gene end by 0 bases; junction bases not matched to a gene: 10. CDR3 residues: CASSIEVPGGASGANVLTF. CDR3 DNA: TGTGCCAGTAGTATTGAGGTACCAGGGGGCGCCTCTGGGGCCAACGTCCTGACTTTC.

This clonotype was observed many times. The V call is TRBV6-5, the J call TRBJ1-1; D uncertain. V lost 4 bases, J lost 1 base, and 7 bases lay in between. Germline assignment: CDR1 MNHEY and CDR2 SVGAGI. CDR3 length: 13 amino acids. As DNA, the CDR3 is TGTGCCAGCAGTTCCCCCGGGAACACTGAAGCTTTCTTT. This encodes CASSSPGNTEAFF.

The rearrangement joins TRBV5-6 to TRBJ2-1; TRBD2 matches at 14 bases. After removal of 0 bases from V and 11 bases from J, the junction contained 1 base not matched to a gene. CDR3 length: 14 amino acids. In germline, CDR1 is SGHDT, CDR2 YYEEEE. CDR3 coding DNA: TGTGCCAGCAGCTTGGGACTAGCGGGGGGGAAGCAGTTCTTC. It is translated as CASSLGLAGGKQFF.

This clonotype is categorized as medium-sized. The chain carries TRBV30 and TRBJ2-1; possibly TRBD1 for D (6 bases). Germline CDR1 and CDR2: GTSNPN and SVGIG (reference sequence). The CDR3 consists of 11 residues. V shed 1 base and J shed 12 bases, with 10 bases lying between them. CDR3 protein: CAWSATGRQFF. DNA of the CDR3: TGTGCCTGGAGTGCCACAGGGAGGCAGTTCTTC.

The V and J genes are TRBV19 and TRBJ1-4, with 10 bases aligning to TRBD1. The V gene end was trimmed by 4 bases and the J gene end by 3 bases; junction bases not matched to a gene: 11. This CDR3 contains 18 residues. Germline CDR1 reads LNHDA; CDR2 reads SQIVND (reference sequence). CDR3 residues: CASSKGQGTFGANEKLFF. CDR3 nucleotide sequence: TGTGCCAGTAGTAAGGGACAGGGGACGTTTGGAGCTAATGAAAAACTGTTTTTT.

This clonotype is medium-sized within its sample. The chain uses TRBV19 and TRBJ1-4; D is ambiguous. Germline V gives CDR1 LNHDA, CDR2 SQIVND (reference sequence). V was clipped by 5 bases and J by 3 bases, with 10 bases between them. The CDR3 is 14 residues long. CDR3 DNA: TGTGCCAGTAGTGTTTCCGGGTCTAATGAAAAACTGTTTTTT. The encoded protein is CASSVSGSNEKLFF.

This clonotype turned up a few times. The chain recombines TRBV20-1 with TRBJ2-2; 11 nucleotides line up with TRBD1. Trimming removed 6 bases from V and 7 bases from J; junction bases left unmatched: 4. The germline CDR1 and CDR2 sequences are DFQATT and SNEGSKA (reference sequence). This CDR3 has 13 amino acids. The CDR3 here is CSAPGTGGGELFF. The CDR3 DNA follows: TGCAGTGCCCCCGGGACAGGGGGCGGGGAGCTGTTTTTT.

This clonotype has only a few counts. The V gene is TRBV24-1, the J gene TRBJ2-1; no clear D. The CDR3 contains 15 residues. V dropped 4 bases and J dropped 9 bases, with 18 bases sitting between them. Germline V gene data show CDR1 as KGHDR and CDR2 as SFDVKD. The CDR3: CATSESDERGSEQFF. The CDR3 bases are TGTGCCACCAGTGAGTCGGACGAAAGAGGCTCTGAGCAGTTCTTC.

This clonotype is judged medium-sized. This rearrangement joins TRBV12-3 or TRBV12-4 to TRBJ2-1, with 8 positions matching TRBD1. V lost 8 bases and J lost 4; bases outside the gene matches: 4. The CDR3 has 13 residues. The CDR3 sequence: CASRQGRYNEQFF. CDR3 DNA: TGTGCCAGCCGACAGGGGAGGTACAATGAGCAGTTCTTC.

For the CDR3, the DNA is TGTGCCAGCAGCCAATTGGGGACTAGCACAGATACGCAGTATTTT. Amino acid sequence: CASSQLGTSTDTQYF. The chain is built from TRBV4-2 and TRBJ2-3, with D possibly matching TRBD2 (6 bases). Deletions cut 2 bases from V and 0 bases from J, with 9 bases between. The CDR3 consists of 15 residues. The V gene's germline CDR1 is LGHNA and CDR2 YNFKEQ.

The V gene is TRBV11-2, the J gene TRBJ1-3; D unresolved. Trimming stripped 5 bases from V and 4 bases from J, with 15 bases between. CDR1 is SGHAT and CDR2 is FQNNGV in the germline V gene. The CDR3 has 15 amino acids. Here the CDR3 DNA reads TGTGCCAGCAGCCTCCTCCAGGATGAAGGAAACACCATATATTTT. Amino acids: CASSLLQDEGNTIYF.